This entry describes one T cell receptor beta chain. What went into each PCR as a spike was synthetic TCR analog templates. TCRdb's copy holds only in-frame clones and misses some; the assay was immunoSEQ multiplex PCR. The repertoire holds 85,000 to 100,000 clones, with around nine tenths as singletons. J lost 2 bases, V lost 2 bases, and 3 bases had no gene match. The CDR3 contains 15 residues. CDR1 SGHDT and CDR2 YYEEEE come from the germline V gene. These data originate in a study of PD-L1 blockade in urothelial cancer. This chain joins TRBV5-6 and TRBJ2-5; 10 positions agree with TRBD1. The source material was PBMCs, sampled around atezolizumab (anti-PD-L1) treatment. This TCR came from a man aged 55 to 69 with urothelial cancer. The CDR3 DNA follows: TGTGCCAGCAGCTTCCGGACAGGGGGACAAGAGACCCAGTACTTC. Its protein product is CASSFRTGGQETQYF. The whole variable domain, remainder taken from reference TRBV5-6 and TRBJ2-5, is DAGVTQSPTHLIKTRGQQVTLRCSPKSGHDTVSWYQQALGQGPQFIFQYYEEEERQRGNFPDRFSGHQFPNYSSELNVNALLLGDSALYLCASSFRTGGQETQYFGPGTRLLVL.